This T cell receptor beta chain is from a study of radiation and T cells in renal cell carcinoma. Study results and caveats: Top tumor clonotypes rose in blood 2 weeks post-radiation, then contracted.

Libraries were prepared by immunoSEQ multiplex PCR; TCRdb keeps only in-frame clonotypes and omits some of them. Here the sample spans about 120,000 clones, approximately 78% being singletons. Note on this clone: Antigen specificity is unknown.

Germline V gene lookup returns CDR1 ENHRY and CDR2 SYGVKD. The CDR3 totals 15 residues. V was cut by 2 bases and J by 0 bases, with 8 bases left in between. Time point denoted: blood 2 weeks post-SBRT. Noted treatment: 15 Gy SBRT to primary tumor, nephrectomy 4 weeks later. The source material was blood, sampled from a patient whose treatment included radiotherapy and nephrectomy. V is TRBV10-3 and J is TRBJ2-4; no reliable D call. This TCR was sampled from a woman aged 60-75 years with renal cell carcinoma. DNA of the CDR3: TGTGCCATCAGTGAGGGCAACTTAGCCAAAAACATTCAGTACTTC. Its translation: CAISEGNLAKNIQYF.